Shown below are 3 T cell receptor beta chains from a single sample sequenced in a study of cytomegalovirus exposure and HLA in healthy donors (dated by TCRdb to between 2016 and 2019). Libraries were built with the immunoSEQ multiplex PCR assay. The multiplex PCR relied on a mix of 60 forward primers for TCR Vbeta segments and 13 reverse primers for TCR Jbeta segments. In TCRdb, the immuneACCESS table is reduced to in-frame sequences with V and J assigned. These tables do not hold every clone; where another copy was compared, an unresolved V gene accounts for under half, and the others remain unexplained. The sample yields some 120,000 clones; around 77% were counted once. The top ten hold around 5.5% of the sample. Sequences were obtained from PBMCs. These receptors were obtained from a young man in good health and CMV-seropositive.

This CDR3 is CASSLGGVGQPQHF. CDR3 nucleotides: TGTGCCAGCAGCTTGGGGGGGGTTGGGCAGCCCCAGCATTTT. The V call is TRBV5-4, the J call TRBJ1-5; TRBD1 might be the D (5 bases). This CDR3 is 14 amino acids long. Germline assignment: CDR1 SGHNT and CDR2 YYREEE (reference sequence). Trimming removed 0 bases at V and 7 bases at J, with 11 bases between.

The J gene is TRBJ2-3, the V gene TRBV27; 9 bases match TRBD2. The V gene's germline CDR1 is MNHEY and CDR2 SMNVEV (reference sequence). The CDR3 is made up of 16 amino acids. Germline trimming cut 4 bases from V and 3 bases from J; bases unmatched to any gene: 8. CDR3: CASSYGASGNTDTQYF. In DNA, the CDR3 is TGTGCCAGCAGTTACGGGGCTAGCGGGAATACAGATACGCAGTATTTT.

The chain uses TRBV27 and TRBJ1-2, with D maybe TRBD1 (6 bases). The CDR3 spans 12 residues. Germline loops: CDR1 MNHEY, CDR2 SMNVEV (reference sequence). The V end lost 3 bases, the J end lost 10 bases, and 12 bases lay between the germline ends. CDR3 coding DNA: TGTGCCAGCAGTTTGGACGGGGACACCTACACCTTC. As protein: CASSLDGDTYTF.